A single sample gave rise to the 26 T cell receptor beta chains below, sequenced in a study of blood T cell repertoires in COVID-19. Repertoires were generated with immunoSEQ multiplex PCR, while TCRdb's copy carries only in-frame clones and drops some. The sample includes 95,000 or so clones, 86% of them seen just once. The sample taken for sequencing was peripheral blood. All receptors derive from a man older than 75 with active or convalescent COVID-19.

CDR3 residues: CASSRTSGRGDNEQFF. The CDR3 DNA sequence: TGCGCCAGCAGCCGGACTAGCGGGAGGGGGGACAATGAGCAGTTCTTC. The V call is TRBV5-1, the J call TRBJ2-1; 15 positions agree with TRBD2. V trimming: 4 bases; J trimming: 5 bases; junction bases outside the gene matches: 4. CDR3 size: 16 residues. CDR1 is SGHRS and CDR2 is YFSETQ in the germline V gene.

CDR3 region: CAWESGAGVEQYF. CDR3 DNA sequence: TGTGCCTGGGAATCGGGGGCGGGGGTCGAGCAGTACTTC. This chain uses TRBV30 with TRBJ2-7; D might be TRBD2 (7 bases). The CDR3 extends over 13 amino acids. The V and J ends lost 5 bases and 6 bases respectively, with 17 bases between them. Germline CDR1 GTSNPN, CDR2 SVGIG (reference sequence). The full variable domain, rest sourced from reference TRBV30 and TRBJ2-7, is SQTIHQWPATLVQPVGSPLSLECTVEGTSNPNLYWYRQAAGRGLQLLFYSVGIGQISSEVPQNLSASRPQDRQFILSSKKLLLSDSGFYLCAWESGAGVEQYFGPGTRLTVT.

Remarks on this clone: Mismatch with germline at one junction end may stem from a read error. The V call is TRBV6-5, the J call TRBJ2-2; TRBD2 matches 8 bases. The CDR3 contains 12 residues. Germline CDR1 MNHEY, CDR2 SVGAGI. The CDR3: CASKAGAGELFF. As DNA, the CDR3 is TGTGCAAGCAAAGCGGGAGCCGGGGAGCTGTTTTTT.

The chain joins TRBV11-2 to TRBJ2-2; D may be TRBD1 (6 bases). V dropped 4 bases and J dropped 3 bases, with 12 bases sitting between them. The CDR3 is 15 amino acids. Germline V gene data show CDR1 as SGHAT and CDR2 as FQNNGV. CDR3 sequence: CASSYMDRHTGELFF. CDR3 sequence (DNA): TGTGCCAGCAGCTATATGGACAGACACACCGGGGAGCTGTTTTTT.

This clone was detected only once. The chain links TRBV4-3 to TRBJ1-4, with TRBD1 matching 7 bases. The CDR3 loop spans 15 amino acids. CDR1 is LGHNA, CDR2 YSLEER, per germline. After removal of 3 bases from V and 5 bases from J, the junction contained 6 bases not matched to a gene. CDR3 DNA: TGCGCCAGCAGCCAGGCAAGGGACAGCAATGAAAAACTGTTTTTT. Its protein product is CASSQARDSNEKLFF.

The V call is TRBV7-9, the J call TRBJ1-1; weak D call: TRBD1 (5 bases). The V end lost 7 bases, the J end lost 0 bases, and 12 bases lay between the germline ends. The CDR3 has 14 amino acids. Germline-derived CDR1 and CDR2 are SEHNR and FQNEAQ (reference sequence). CDR3 coding DNA: TGTGCCAGCACCCCGGGGGGGTTGAACACTGAAGCTTTCTTT. It translates to CASTPGGLNTEAFF.

The chain is built from TRBV15 and TRBJ2-5; TRBD2 matches at 13 bases. Germline V gene sequence: CDR1 LNHNV, CDR2 YYDKDF (reference sequence). J lost 5 bases, V lost 1 base, and 10 bases had no gene match. The CDR3 sequence is 18 residues long. As DNA, the CDR3 is TGTGCCACCAGCAGAGTTCGGGGACTAGCGGGACGAGGGGAGACCCAGTACTTC. Translating gives CATSRVRGLAGRGETQYF.

The rearrangement joins TRBV6-4 to TRBJ2-1, with 7 bases fitting TRBD2. V lost 2 bases and J lost 8; bases outside the gene matches: 9. The CDR3 is 15 amino acids. CDR1 and CDR2 (germline): MRHNA, SNTAGT. CDR3 sequence reads: CASSDQAGMYYEQFF. In DNA form, the CDR3 reads TGTGCCAGCAGTGACCAAGCGGGAATGTATTATGAGCAGTTCTTC.

This chain connects TRBV5-6 to TRBJ1-4; D gene unclear. The V and J ends lost 4 bases and 0 bases respectively, with 13 bases between them. Germline V gives CDR1 SGHDT, CDR2 YYEEEE. This CDR3 has 16 residues. CDR3 sequence: CASSNGGEPTNEKLFF. The CDR3 DNA reads as TGTGCCAGCAGCAATGGCGGGGAACCAACTAATGAAAAACTGTTTTTT.

V and J are TRBV19 and TRBJ2-3, with D tentatively TRBD1 (5 bases). The germline V and J ends were trimmed by 5 bases and 6 bases, with 15 bases remaining between them. The CDR3 has 14 amino acids. Germline CDR1 reads LNHDA; CDR2 reads SQIVND (reference sequence). The CDR3 here is CASSLLARVDTQYF. The CDR3 DNA follows: TGTGCCAGTAGTTTGCTCGCCAGGGTTGATACGCAGTATTTT.

The J gene is TRBJ1-1, the V gene TRBV4-1, with D tentatively TRBD1 (5 bases). This CDR3 is 17 amino acids long. The V end lost 0 bases, the J end lost 1 base, and 15 bases lay between the germline ends. The germline V gene has CDR1 MGHRA and CDR2 YSYEKL. Written as DNA, the CDR3 is TGCGCCAGCAGCCAAGATCTACTCCCCGGGGGGAACACTGAAGCTTTCTTT. This sequence encodes CASSQDLLPGGNTEAFF.

The chain combines TRBV6-2 or TRBV6-3 with TRBJ2-1; 7 bases match TRBD1. This CDR3 comprises 15 residues. The germline V gene encodes CDR1 MNHEY and CDR2 SVGEGT. V was pared by 2 bases and J by 2 bases, with 3 bases of the junction left unmatched. The DNA of the CDR3 is TGTGCCAGCAGTTACGGGCAGGGGGCCTACAATGAGCAGTTCTTC. Translation: CASSYGQGAYNEQFF.

This clone was detected only a few times. The chain employs TRBV6-6 and TRBJ1-4, with 7 nucleotides matching TRBD1. The V gene's germline CDR1 is MNHNY and CDR2 SVGAGI (reference sequence). The CDR3 spans 14 residues. V shed 4 bases and J 8 bases; nucleotides not matched to a gene: 7. The CDR3 is CASSSTGSYEKLFF. CDR3 coding DNA: TGTGCCAGCAGTTCGACAGGGAGTTACGAAAAACTGTTTTTT.

This clone was recorded only once. The chain links TRBV5-5 to TRBJ2-3; D perhaps matches TRBD2 (5 bases). V lost 2 bases and J lost 3, with 10 bases in between. This CDR3 region has 14 residues. In germline, CDR1 is SGHKS, CDR2 YYEKEE (reference sequence). CDR3 in amino acids: CASSFDPGTDTQYF. CDR3 sequence (DNA): TGTGCCAGCAGCTTCGACCCGGGAACAGATACGCAGTATTTT.

Only a few counts were recorded for this clone. The V gene is TRBV18, the J gene TRBJ1-6, with D possibly matching TRBD1 (6 bases). V was pared by 2 bases and J by 7 bases, with 12 bases between. Per germline, CDR1 KGHSH and CDR2 LQKENI. This CDR3 region has 15 residues. DNA of the CDR3: TGTGCCAGCTCACCATCGGACAGCGAGAATTCACCCCTCCACTTT. It codes for CASSPSDSENSPLHF.

This rearrangement joins TRBV19 to TRBJ1-2, with D unresolved. Germline CDR1 is LNHDA and CDR2 is SQIVND (reference sequence). CDR3 length equals 16 residues. V lost 5 bases and J 2 bases, leaving 18 bases between the germline ends. The CDR3 loop is CASSPPAGRKNYGYTF. The CDR3 region has the DNA TGTGCCAGTAGTCCCCCGGCAGGAAGGAAGAACTATGGCTACACCTTC.

J is TRBJ1-2 and V is TRBV5-6, with D perhaps matching TRBD1 (5 bases). Looked up from germline, CDR1 is SGHDT and CDR2 is YYEEEE. The CDR3 has 14 residues. Trimming stripped 4 bases from V and 4 bases from J, with 14 bases between. This chain's CDR3 is CASSRSGGGYGYTF. CDR3 coding DNA: TGTGCCAGCAGCCGGTCTGGGGGAGGCTATGGCTACACCTTC. Filled out from reference TRBV5-6 and TRBJ1-2, the complete variable domain reads DAGVTQSPTHLIKTRGQQVTLRCSPKSGHDTVSWYQQALGQGPQFIFQYYEEEERQRGNFPDRFSGHQFPNYSSELNVNALLLGDSALYLCASSRSGGGYGYTFGSGTRLTVV.

The rearrangement links TRBV27 to TRBJ2-3; D is perhaps TRBD1 (5 bases). Germline-derived CDR1 and CDR2 are MNHEY and SMNVEV (reference sequence). V dropped 3 bases and J dropped 7 bases, with 14 bases sitting between them. The CDR3 is made up of 14 amino acids. The CDR3 region has the DNA TGTGCCAGCAGTTTCATCAATACAGGCAATACGCAGTATTTT. This gives the protein CASSFINTGNTQYF.

This CDR3 reads CASSSARLAGDNEQFF. CDR3 in DNA: TGCGCCAGCAGCTCCGCCAGACTAGCGGGAGACAATGAGCAGTTCTTC. J is TRBJ2-1 and V is TRBV5-1; TRBD2 matches at 12 bases. V shed 3 bases, J shed 5 bases, and the junction held 6 bases outside the gene matches. This CDR3 comprises 16 residues. Per germline, CDR1 SGHRS and CDR2 YFSETQ.

The chain is built from TRBV5-1 and TRBJ2-7; TRBD1 matches at 8 bases. With 2 bases clipped from V and 0 bases from J, the junction kept 4 bases outside the gene matches. CDR3 length: 15 amino acids. Germline values: CDR1 SGHRS, CDR2 YFSETQ. CDR3 loop: CASSFPGQASYEQYF. Written as DNA, the CDR3 is TGCGCCAGCAGCTTTCCGGGACAGGCCTCCTACGAGCAGTACTTC.

The DNA of the CDR3 is TGTGCCACCAGTGATTTTGGGAGCGGGAAATACAATGAGCAGTTCTTC. This codes for CATSDFGSGKYNEQFF. V is TRBV24-1 and J is TRBJ2-1; 7 bases line up with TRBD2. Germline V CDR1 and CDR2: KGHDR, SFDVKD. CDR3 size: 16 residues. V dropped 1 base and J dropped 4; count of bases not matched to a gene: 6.

This rearrangement joins TRBV29-1 to TRBJ1-2; D is unresolved. This CDR3 region has 12 residues. The ends were cut back, 3 bases at V and 7 bases at J, with 12 bases in the middle. The germline V gene has CDR1 SQVTM and CDR2 ANQGSEA. The CDR3 coding sequence is TGCAGCGTTGAGGAGAGGGAAGGTGGCTACACCTTC. It is translated as CSVEEREGGYTF.

This chain uses TRBV2 with TRBJ1-1; D is ambiguous. The germline V gene encodes CDR1 SNHLY and CDR2 FYNNEI. V was shortened by 7 bases and J by 4 bases, with 13 bases between the two germline ends. This CDR3 comprises 13 residues. The CDR3 sequence is CASTLAAGTEAFF. The CDR3 nucleotides read TGTGCCAGCACGTTGGCGGCGGGCACTGAAGCTTTCTTT. The full variable domain, in which reference TRBV2 and TRBJ1-1 provide the parts outside the CDR3, is EPEVTQTPSHQVTQMGQEVILRCVPISNHLYFYWYRQILGQKVEFLVSFYNNEISEKSEIFDDQFSVERPDGSNFTLKIRSTKLEDSAMYFCASTLAAGTEAFFGQGTRLTVV.

This chain uses TRBV9 with TRBJ2-7; TRBD2 matches 7 bases. CDR1 and CDR2 (germline): SGDLS, YYNGEE. Trimming at V came to 1 base and at J to 0 bases, leaving 4 bases not matched to a gene. The CDR3 has 15 amino acids. In nucleotides, the CDR3 is TGTGCCAGCAGCGTATCGGGACTATCCTCCTACGAGCAGTACTTC. Its translation: CASSVSGLSSYEQYF.

The J gene is TRBJ1-1, the V gene TRBV7-9; the match to TRBD1 covers 10 bases. The V gene's germline CDR1 is SEHNR and CDR2 FQNEAQ (reference sequence). The junction had 11 bases not matched to a gene; V was cut back by 0 bases and J by 1 base. The CDR3 consists of 19 residues. This CDR3 is CASSLATGGGWHGNTEAFF. The CDR3 region has the DNA TGTGCCAGCAGCTTAGCGACAGGGGGCGGGTGGCACGGGAACACTGAAGCTTTCTTT.

This chain connects TRBV4-2 to TRBJ2-7; 7 bases fit TRBD1. Germline V CDR1 and CDR2: LGHNA, YNFKEQ. This CDR3 spans 15 amino acids. V lost 2 bases and J lost 2; bases outside the gene matches: 6. The CDR3 DNA sequence: TGTGCCAGCAGCCAATGGGCAGGGGGTGCCTACGAGCAGTACTTC. Its protein is CASSQWAGGAYEQYF.